Below, 7 T cell receptor beta chains from the same sample are listed, as sequenced in a study of cytomegalovirus exposure and HLA in healthy donors. Researchers ran the PCR with 60 Vbeta and 13 Jbeta primers. Measured with immunoSEQ multiplex PCR; TCRdb has only the in-frame clones, and not every one. The table shows roughly 120,000 clones, with more than 60% occurring only once. The sample taken for sequencing was PBMCs. The receptor set was obtained from a man in his forties in good health and CMV-seropositive.

This chain joins TRBV10-3 and TRBJ2-7; D not resolved. V shed 0 bases and J shed 2 bases, with 8 bases lying between them. The CDR3 sequence is 14 residues long. The germline V gene has CDR1 ENHRY and CDR2 SYGVKD. The CDR3 nucleotides are TGTGCCATCAGTGAGTCCTACGCCCCCTACGAGCAGTACTTC. Its translation is CAISESYAPYEQYF.

This clone appeared a few times. The chain couples TRBV5-1 to TRBJ1-1; D possibly corresponds to TRBD1 (5 bases). Germline-derived CDR1 and CDR2 are SGHRS and YFSETQ. CDR3 length: 15 residues. Trimming took off 4 bases at V and 0 bases at J, with 13 bases between the two ends. This CDR3 is CASSPLTAMNTEAFF. CDR3 coding DNA: TGCGCCAGCAGCCCTCTGACAGCAATGAACACTGAAGCTTTCTTT.

This sequence joins TRBV30 and TRBJ2-5; possibly TRBD1 for D (6 bases). Matching the DNA end better, TRBJ2-7 makes the J call doubtful. The CDR3 covers 12 residues. Looked up from germline, CDR1 is GTSNPN and CDR2 is SVGIG (reference sequence). In DNA form, the CDR3 reads TGTGCCTGGAGACAGGGTGCCTACGAGCAGTACTTC. Translation: CAWRQGAYEQYF.

In this sample, this clone turned up a few times. The chain has TRBV5-1 and TRBJ2-1; no firm D call. Trimming stripped 0 bases from V and 3 bases from J, with 7 bases between. The germline V gene encodes CDR1 SGHRS and CDR2 YFSETQ. The CDR3 is 14 amino acids. The DNA of the CDR3 is TGCGCCAGCAGCTTGGCCGCAGACTACAATGAGCAGTTCTTC. Amino acid sequence: CASSLAADYNEQFF.

This chain joins TRBV19 and TRBJ2-7; the match to TRBD1 covers 11 bases. Germline CDR1 and CDR2: LNHDA and SQIVND (reference sequence). V lost 4 bases and J lost 5; bases outside the gene matches: 4. This CDR3 contains 14 residues. The CDR3 bases are TGTGCCAGTAGTAAGGGACAGGGGGATCACGAGCAGTACTTC. Protein sequence: CASSKGQGDHEQYF.

V gene TRBV29-1 combines with J gene TRBJ2-6, with TRBD2 matching 16 bases. In germline, CDR1 is SQVTM, CDR2 ANQGSEA. With 7 bases clipped from V and 2 bases from J, the junction kept 5 bases outside the gene matches. CDR3 size: 17 residues. CDR3 DNA sequence: TGCAGCGCCCTGGGACTAGCGGGAGGGCCTGGGGCCAACGTCCTGACTTTC. Protein product: CSALGLAGGPGANVLTF.

The V call is TRBV28, the J call TRBJ2-1, with 15 bases matching TRBD2. The CDR3 extends over 20 amino acids. The germline V gene has CDR1 MDHEN and CDR2 SYDVKM. After removal of 3 bases from V and 3 bases from J, the junction contained 12 bases not matched to a gene. The CDR3 region is CASSFIGLAGGQRVYNEQFF. The CDR3, as DNA: TGTGCCAGCAGTTTTATCGGACTAGCGGGAGGGCAAAGGGTCTACAATGAGCAGTTCTTC. The complete variable domain, with remaining parts taken from reference TRBV28 and TRBJ2-1, reads DVKVTQSSRYLVKRTGEKVFLECVQDMDHENMFWYRQDPGLGLRLIYFSYDVKMKEKGDIPEGYSVSREKKERFSLILESASTNQTSMYLCASSFIGLAGGQRVYNEQFFGPGTRLTVL.